This record covers a single TCR beta chain. No antigen is known for it. Profiling relied on immunoSEQ multiplex PCR, and the TCRdb table lists in-frame clones only, not all of them. In the table there are tens of thousands of clones, less than 90% of which are singletons. The data originate from a study of Tregs in tolerant kidney transplant recipients. Overall study findings and caveats: No direct test of biological reproducibility was done here. Validation in larger populations is needed because few patients were studied.

Germline loops: CDR1 MNHEY, CDR2 SVGAGI. The CDR3 is 14 amino acids. The ends were cut back, 7 bases at V and 9 bases at J, with 19 bases in the middle. The chain has TRBV6-5 and TRBJ2-4; D may be TRBD1 (5 bases). The origin of this receptor is a human donor in good health. Material: CD4+ T cells from blood. The CDR3 sequence: CASTPKGPQGIQYF. CDR3 nucleotide sequence: TGTGCCAGCACCCCTAAGGGGCCTCAAGGCATTCAGTACTTC.